The 12 T cell receptor beta chains below all came from one sample that was sequenced in a study of control samples from healthy donors and cancer patients (dated by TCRdb to 2020 to 2022). The library relied on the immunoSEQ multiplex PCR assay. In its TCRdb copy, this immuneACCESS table keeps in-frame sequences only and misses some clones. Where compared with another copy, unresolved V genes explain less than half of these, and the others have no known cause. The sample table holds about 30,000 clones, of which 90% to 95% were seen once. The ten biggest clones cover approximately 12% of the sample. The specimen sequenced was PBMCs. Receptors originate from a man aged 50 to 60 with lung cancer.

The chain combines TRBV6-5 with TRBJ1-6; D ambiguous. V lost 5 bases and J 12 bases, leaving 20 bases between the germline ends. This CDR3 contains 15 residues. The germline V gene encodes CDR1 MNHEY and CDR2 SVGAGI. CDR3 protein: CASSPLGPTVLPLHF. The CDR3 DNA follows: TGTGCCAGCAGTCCCCTCGGGCCAACCGTTTTACCCCTCCACTTT.

This sequence joins TRBV2 and TRBJ2-2; D not resolved. Germline V CDR1 and CDR2: SNHLY, FYNNEI. V lost 5 bases, J lost 6 bases, and 10 bases lay in between. The CDR3 totals 13 residues. In DNA, the CDR3 is TGTGCCAGCAGTTTAATCCAGCCCGGGGAGCTGTTTTTT. This encodes CASSLIQPGELFF.

The chain uses TRBV18 and TRBJ2-7; D possibly uses TRBD1 or TRBD2 (5 bases each). The germline V gene encodes CDR1 KGHSH and CDR2 LQKENI. The ends were cut back, 3 bases at V and 7 bases at J, with 22 bases in the middle. The CDR3 is 16 residues long. CDR3 residues: CASSPTPGPTLGEQYF. CDR3 bases: TGTGCCAGCTCACCTACCCCGGGACCGACCTTGGGGGAGCAGTACTTC.

The chain uses TRBV5-4 and TRBJ2-7; 9 bases match TRBD2. Losses at the gene ends were 4 bases for V and 1 base for J; bases not matched to a gene: 12. Germline CDR1 and CDR2: SGHNT and YYREEE (reference sequence). The CDR3 spans 17 residues. The CDR3 loop is CASSPGGASGMSYEQYF. Here the CDR3 DNA reads TGTGCCAGCAGCCCGGGGGGGGCTAGCGGGATGTCCTACGAGCAGTACTTC.

This clone showed up just a few times. The chain carries TRBV6-4 and TRBJ2-2, with D perhaps matching TRBD2 (6 bases). The ends were cut back, 6 bases at V and 1 base at J, with 12 bases in the middle. The CDR3 extends over 15 amino acids. The germline V gene has CDR1 MRHNA and CDR2 SNTAGT. Here the CDR3 reads CASRETGGNTGELFF. As DNA, the CDR3 is TGTGCCAGCAGAGAGACCGGGGGGAACACCGGGGAGCTGTTTTTT.

This clone came up a few times. This sequence joins TRBV12-3 or TRBV12-4 and TRBJ1-6, with D possibly matching TRBD1 (5 bases). This CDR3 comprises 13 residues. The V gene lost 3 bases and the J gene lost 10 bases, with 10 bases spanning the gap. The CDR3 DNA reads as TGTGCCAGCAGTTTTGGCAGGGCCTCACCCCTCCACTTT. This encodes CASSFGRASPLHF.

The chain is built from TRBV6-5 and TRBJ2-2; perhaps TRBD2 as D (6 bases). The V and J ends lost 9 bases and 4 bases respectively, with 15 bases between them. The CDR3 is 14 amino acids. Germline V gene sequence: CDR1 MNHEY, CDR2 SVGAGI. This chain's CDR3 is CASKRDSPTGELFF. DNA for the CDR3: TGTGCCAGTAAACGGGACTCGCCCACCGGGGAGCTGTTTTTT.

The rearrangement links TRBV12-3 or TRBV12-4 to TRBJ1-1; tentative D call: TRBD1 (5 bases). The CDR3 has 12 amino acids. The V gene lost 6 bases and the J gene lost 5 bases, with 10 bases spanning the gap. CDR3 sequence (DNA): TGTGCCAGCAGCGATGGGGGGACTGAAGCTTTCTTT. Translation gives CASSDGGTEAFF.

CDR3 amino acids: CASSMAGGSTEAFF. CDR3 in DNA: TGTGCCAGTAGTATGGCGGGTGGGAGCACTGAAGCTTTCTTT. This rearrangement joins TRBV19 to TRBJ1-1, with D unresolved. Germline V gene data show CDR1 as LNHDA and CDR2 as SQIVND (reference sequence). The CDR3 spans 14 residues. V was shortened by 3 bases and J by 4 bases, with 12 bases between the two germline ends.

This sequence joins TRBV5-8 and TRBJ2-3; D not resolved. CDR3 length: 13 amino acids. The V end lost 2 bases, the J end lost 0 bases, and 4 bases lay between the germline ends. Germline CDR1 SGHTS, CDR2 YDEGEE. The chain's CDR3 is CASSFHSTDTQYF. The CDR3 bases are TGTGCCAGCAGCTTTCATAGCACAGATACGCAGTATTTT.

J is TRBJ1-5 and V is TRBV7-2, with a tentative D call TRBD1 (6 bases). The V gene lost 5 bases and the J gene lost 0 bases, with 14 bases spanning the gap. Germline-derived CDR1 and CDR2 are SGHTA and FQGNSA. The CDR3 runs to 16 residues. Here the CDR3 DNA reads TGTGCCAGCAGCCCCGGGACAACATATAGCAATCAGCCCCAGCATTTT. This codes for CASSPGTTYSNQPQHF.

This clone was seen once. This chain uses TRBV7-2 with TRBJ2-1; a weak D match, TRBD2 (7 bases). The V gene's germline CDR1 is SGHTA and CDR2 FQGNSA. This CDR3 comprises 14 residues. V lost 2 bases, J lost 7 bases, and 12 bases lay in between. The CDR3 bases are TGTGCCAGCAGCTTAACGGGGGGCACTAATGAGCAGTTCTTC. Translated, it gives CASSLTGGTNEQFF.